A single sample gave rise to the 24 T cell receptor beta chains below, sequenced in a study of vaccination effects on CD4 cells after COVID-19 (dated 2022 in TCRdb). After about 10 days of culture, CD4+ T cells were isolated with the EasySep CD4+ T cell isolation kit. For these receptors, no antigen is known. Libraries were built with the immunoSEQ multiplex PCR assay. TCRdb stores this immuneACCESS table with in-frame sequences only. Part of the clones is absent; in the studies checked, under half of the shortfall reflects unresolved V genes, and no reason is known for the rest. The sample table holds 31,000 or so clones, of which about 73% were seen once. Roughly 3.8% of the sample is taken by the ten largest. The sequences come from CD4+ T cells from PBMCs cultured without peptide, collected before COVID-19 vaccination. The receptor source for this set is a human donor who received a COVID-19 vaccine.

This clone appeared a few times. The chain combines TRBV5-8 with TRBJ1-5; possibly TRBD1 for D (5 bases). Trimming took off 2 bases at V and 0 bases at J, with 9 bases between the two ends. This CDR3 is built from 15 residues. Germline V gene data show CDR1 as SGHTS and CDR2 as YDEGEE. This CDR3 is CASSFRQNSNQPQHF. The CDR3 coding sequence is TGTGCCAGCAGCTTCCGACAGAATAGCAATCAGCCCCAGCATTTT.

This clone occurred once. V usage is TRBV25-1 and J usage is TRBJ1-4, with 7 bases identical to TRBD1. This CDR3 has 17 amino acids. V was clipped by 5 bases and J by 1 base; unmatched bases: 10. In germline, CDR1 is MGHDK, CDR2 SYGVNS. CDR3 coding DNA: TGTGCCAGCAGTCCGCTAAGGGGGCTGTTAACTAATGAAAAACTGTTTTTT. This translates into CASSPLRGLLTNEKLFF.

The rearrangement uses TRBV5-1 and TRBJ2-1, with 8 bases lining up with TRBD2. This CDR3 has 15 residues. Unmatched junction bases numbered 7, after V lost 4 bases and J lost 4 bases. CDR1 is SGHRS and CDR2 is YFSETQ in the germline V gene. The CDR3 nucleotides read TGCGCCAGCAGCAAAAGCGGGGGAAATTACAATGAGCAGTTCTTC. Translating it yields CASSKSGGNYNEQFF.

V gene TRBV6-5 combines with J gene TRBJ1-3; the D gene is possibly TRBD1 (6 bases). Germline loops: CDR1 MNHEY, CDR2 SVGAGI. V lost 3 bases and J 1 base, leaving 10 bases between the germline ends. This CDR3 has 15 residues. CDR3 DNA: TGTGCCAGCAGTTATAACAGGGAATCTGGAAACACCATATATTTT. Translation: CASSYNRESGNTIYF.

The genes are TRBV5-4 and TRBJ1-2; D is uncertain. This CDR3 spans 14 amino acids. V was clipped by 0 bases and J by 7 bases, with 13 bases between them. Per germline, CDR1 SGHNT and CDR2 YYREEE (reference sequence). CDR3: CASSLGFQRSGYTF. The CDR3 DNA reads as TGTGCCAGCAGCTTGGGGTTCCAGCGCTCTGGCTACACCTTC. The full variable domain, in which reference TRBV5-4 and TRBJ1-2 provide the parts outside the CDR3, is ETGVTQSPTHLIKTRGQQVTLRCSSQSGHNTVSWYQQALGQGPQFIFQYYREEENGRGNFPPRFSGLQFPNYSSELNVNALELDDSALYLCASSLGFQRSGYTFGSGTRLTVV.

V and J are TRBV19 and TRBJ1-1; the D gene is possibly TRBD1 (5 bases). V lost 0 bases to trimming and J lost 4 bases, with 18 bases between them. This CDR3 has 17 residues. The V gene's germline CDR1 is LNHDA and CDR2 SQIVND (reference sequence). Written as DNA, the CDR3 is TGTGCCAGTAGTATAGATTTTGGGGCACAGGCGGCCACTGAAGCTTTCTTT. It is translated as CASSIDFGAQAATEAFF.

The CDR3 sequence is CAIMGDAGANVLTF. The CDR3 nucleotides are TGTGCCATCATGGGGGACGCTGGGGCCAACGTCCTGACTTTC. The chain has TRBV10-3 and TRBJ2-6; D tentatively reads TRBD1 or TRBD2 (5 bases each). Trimming removed 7 bases from V and 2 bases from J, with 9 bases in between. The CDR3 totals 14 residues. Germline lookup yields CDR1 ENHRY and CDR2 SYGVKD.

The rearrangement links TRBV7-8 to TRBJ2-2; D is ambiguous. The CDR3 sequence is 13 residues long. V was trimmed by 5 bases and J by 5 bases, leaving 9 bases between them. The germline V gene has CDR1 SGHVS and CDR2 FQNEAQ. This CDR3 reads CASSQLRTGELFF. CDR3 bases: TGTGCCAGCAGCCAACTTAGGACCGGGGAGCTGTTTTTT.

The chain is built from TRBV16 and TRBJ2-7; 7 positions match TRBD1. With V trimmed by 4 bases and J by 3 bases, 15 bases remained unmatched. This CDR3 contains 17 residues. Germline V CDR1 and CDR2: KGHSY, FQNENV. The CDR3 DNA reads as TGTGCCAGCAGCCCCTTAGAAGCCGGGACAGTGCTCTACGAGCAGTACTTC. Amino acids: CASSPLEAGTVLYEQYF. Variable domain in full (rest from reference TRBV16 and TRBJ2-7): GEEVAQTPKHLVRGEGQKAKLYCAPIKGHSYVFWYQQVLKNEFKFLISFQNENVFDETGMPKERFSAKCLPNSPCSLEIQATKLEDSAVYFCASSPLEAGTVLYEQYFGPGTRLTVT.

The chain has TRBV19 and TRBJ2-7; 7 bases are shared with TRBD1. Germline V lookup: CDR1 LNHDA, CDR2 SQIVND (reference sequence). The CDR3 runs 14 residues. V shed 4 bases, J shed 2 bases, and the junction held 5 bases outside the gene matches. The CDR3 DNA sequence: TGTGCCAGTAGTACACCGGGACAGCCCTACGAGCAGTACTTC. Residues: CASSTPGQPYEQYF.

The rearrangement links TRBV3-1 (or the pseudogene TRBV3-2) to TRBJ2-7, with D maybe TRBD2 (6 bases). Trimming left V 1 base short and J 3 bases short, with 10 bases between. This CDR3 has 14 residues. Germline-derived CDR1 and CDR2 are LGHDT and YNNKEL (reference sequence). CDR3 DNA sequence: TGTGCCAGCAGCCAAGGGGGGGTTGGCTACGAGCAGTACTTC. Protein: CASSQGGVGYEQYF.

This chain joins TRBV7-2 and TRBJ2-1; 12 bases line up with TRBD2. The CDR3 extends over 18 amino acids. V lost 2 bases to trimming and J lost 7 bases; unmatched junction nucleotides: 12. Germline V gene sequence: CDR1 SGHTA, CDR2 FQGNSA. The CDR3 sequence is CASSLWPTSGGTQNEQFF. DNA for the CDR3: TGTGCCAGCAGCTTATGGCCCACTAGCGGGGGGACTCAAAATGAGCAGTTCTTC. The full variable domain, in which reference TRBV7-2 and TRBJ2-1 provide the parts outside the CDR3, is GAGVSQSPSNKVTEKGKDVELRCDPISGHTALYWYRQSLGQGLEFLIYFQGNSAPDKSGLPSDRFSAERTGGSVSTLTIQRTQQEDSAVYLCASSLWPTSGGTQNEQFFGPGTRLTVL.

The CDR3 DNA follows: TGTGCCACCAGCAGAGATGCTAGCAGTAGCACCGGGGAGCTGTTTTTT. Translation gives CATSRDASSSTGELFF. The chain employs TRBV15 and TRBJ2-2, with TRBD2 as a possible D gene (5 bases). Trimming removed 0 bases from V and 4 bases from J, with 12 bases in between. CDR1 is LNHNV and CDR2 is YYDKDF in the germline V gene (reference sequence). This CDR3 spans 16 amino acids.

This clone was seen a few times. The chain combines TRBV7-6 with TRBJ1-1, with D unresolved. Germline V gene data show CDR1 as SGHVS and CDR2 as FNYEAQ. The ends were cut back, 5 bases at V and 0 bases at J, with 7 bases in the middle. The CDR3 has 13 residues. CDR3: CASSPSMNTEAFF. The CDR3 DNA reads TGTGCCAGCAGCCCTAGCATGAACACTGAAGCTTTCTTT.

The chain recombines TRBV19 with TRBJ1-5, with TRBD1 matching 8 bases. Trimming removed 2 bases from V and 2 bases from J; junction bases left unmatched: 5. CDR1 LNHDA and CDR2 SQIVND come from the germline V gene (reference sequence). The CDR3 covers 16 residues. In DNA form, the CDR3 reads TGTGCCAGTAGTATATTAGAGACAGGGGGCAATCAGCCCCAGCATTTT. It translates to CASSILETGGNQPQHF.

The V call is TRBV12-3 or TRBV12-4, the J call TRBJ1-1; TRBD1 matches at 12 bases. This CDR3 contains 13 residues. V trimming: 3 bases; J trimming: 11 bases; junction bases outside the gene matches: 4. CDR3 coding DNA: TGTGCCAGCAGTTTTGGGGGACAGGGGGCGGCTTTCTTT. Its protein product is CASSFGGQGAAFF.

V usage is TRBV5-1 and J usage is TRBJ2-1, with D tentatively TRBD2 (7 bases). The V gene's germline CDR1 is SGHRS and CDR2 YFSETQ. The V end was cut by 0 bases, the J end by 13 bases, with 11 bases between. This CDR3 region has 12 residues. Here the CDR3 DNA reads TGCGCCAGCAGCTTGGAGGGGGGGGCCCAGTTCTTC. Amino acid sequence: CASSLEGGAQFF.

This clone was counted a few times. The chain combines TRBV5-1 with TRBJ2-7; 9 nucleotides align to TRBD1. Germline trimming cut 3 bases from V and 3 bases from J; bases unmatched to any gene: 4. The CDR3 is made up of 14 amino acids. Germline loops: CDR1 SGHRS, CDR2 YFSETQ. In nucleotides, the CDR3 is TGCGCCAGCAGCTCGGGACAGGGTTTCTACGAGCAGTACTTC. Translated, it gives CASSSGQGFYEQYF. The variable domain in full, completed from reference TRBV5-1 and TRBJ2-7, reads KAGVTQTPRYLIKTRGQQVTLSCSPISGHRSVSWYQQTPGQGLQFLFEYFSETQRNKGNFPGRFSGRQFSNSRSEMNVSTLELGDSALYLCASSSGQGFYEQYFGPGTRLTVT.

This chain links TRBV6-5 with TRBJ2-7; the D is unclear. CDR3 length equals 15 residues. The V gene lost 6 bases and the J gene lost 8 bases, with 23 bases spanning the gap. In germline, CDR1 is MNHEY, CDR2 SVGAGI. CDR3 amino acids: CASSPNDGSRFKQYF. The CDR3 DNA is TGTGCCAGCAGCCCAAACGACGGAAGCCGCTTCAAGCAGTACTTC.

J is TRBJ1-2 and V is TRBV6-1, with D hard to call. V dropped 2 bases and J dropped 5 bases, with 6 bases sitting between them. Per germline, CDR1 MNHNS and CDR2 SASEGT. The CDR3 covers 12 residues. The chain's CDR3 is CASSETEYGYTF. CDR3 nucleotide sequence: TGTGCCAGCAGTGAAACCGAGTATGGCTACACCTTC.

The CDR3 bases are TGTGCCAGCAGTTGGGGGACAGTCAATTCACCCCTCCACTTT. Translating it yields CASSWGTVNSPLHF. V and J are TRBV9 and TRBJ1-6; 7 nucleotides line up with TRBD1. J gave up 7 bases and V 5 bases, and 6 bases lay outside the gene matches. Per germline, CDR1 SGDLS and CDR2 YYNGEE. The CDR3 covers 14 residues.

J is TRBJ2-3 and V is TRBV25-1; 10 bases are shared with TRBD2. Trimming took 3 bases from V and 1 from J; bases not matched to a gene: 4. Germline V lookup: CDR1 MGHDK, CDR2 SYGVNS. The CDR3 totals 16 residues. The CDR3 is CASSEEREGGTDTQYF. CDR3 sequence (DNA): TGTGCCAGCAGTGAGGAGCGGGAGGGAGGCACAGATACGCAGTATTTT.

The table lists this clone with a few counts. The rearrangement links TRBV27 to TRBJ1-5, with D possibly being TRBD1 (5 bases). V was clipped by 5 bases and J by 6 bases, with 14 bases between them. This CDR3 is built from 14 residues. CDR1 is MNHEY and CDR2 is SMNVEV in the germline V gene (reference sequence). CDR3 loop: CASSAWGGSQPQHF. DNA for the CDR3: TGTGCCAGCAGTGCCTGGGGGGGGAGTCAGCCCCAGCATTTT.

The chain uses TRBV5-6 and TRBJ1-4; D might be TRBD1 (5 bases). The germline V and J ends were trimmed by 4 bases and 8 bases, with 21 bases remaining between them. CDR1 SGHDT and CDR2 YYEEEE come from the germline V gene. CDR3 size: 16 residues. CDR3 residues: CASSPGIRVDLEKLFF. CDR3 DNA sequence: TGTGCCAGCAGCCCGGGAATCAGGGTGGATCTGGAAAAACTGTTTTTT.